This T cell receptor beta chain derives from a study of blood T cell repertoires in COVID-19. Turning to the study itself: The cDNA or gDNA used as material had been derived from T cells, B-cell-depleted T cells, or PBMCs.

Participants were placed into cohorts based on the clinical history they reported. For recovered donors of Cohort 3, there were two negative PCRs, clearance, or symptom resolution. Some clones are missing from TCRdb's copy, which holds only in-frame ones; the method was immunoSEQ multiplex PCR. The sample contains approximately 210,000 clones, roughly 82% of which appear only once. CDR1 is LGHDT and CDR2 is YNNKEL in the germline V gene (reference sequence). J was trimmed by 4 bases and V by 1 base; bases with no gene match: 15. This CDR3 is built from 18 residues. Sequenced: PBMCs or T cells enriched from blood (not recorded which). This chain uses TRBV3-1 (or the pseudogene TRBV3-2) with TRBJ1-2, with 7 bases matching TRBD1. The clonotype comes from a man aged 35 to 55 who had recovered from COVID-19. Here the CDR3 DNA reads TGTGCCAGCAGCCAAGCTCCGGGACAAGCCAGGGGGATCTATGGCTACACCTTC. It translates to CASSQAPGQARGIYGYTF.